One and the same sample provided the 23 T cell receptor beta chains below, sequenced in a study of breast tumors, draining lymph nodes, adjacent tissues. From the multiplex PCR reads, TCRdb called clonotypes with MiXCR, one entry per CDR3 protein. This table has roughly 70,000 distinct CDR3 sequences, approximately 40% appearing once. The sample consisted of breast tumor tissue. Receptors originate from a female donor with breast cancer. Some clones in this sample may be carry-over from other donors' samples.

This clonotype was counted ten times or more. J is TRBJ2-2 and V is TRBV2; no clear D. This CDR3 comprises 13 residues. Germline-derived CDR1 and CDR2 are SNHLY and FYNNEI. V lost 4 bases and J lost 3, with 6 bases in between. The CDR3 protein is CASSGWDTGELFF. The CDR3 nucleotides read TGTGCCAGCAGTGGGTGGGACACCGGGGAGCTGTTTTTT.

This clonotype was counted ten times or more. The chain uses TRBV6-6 and TRBJ2-1; D gene ambiguous. The V end lost 7 bases, the J end lost 5 bases, and 9 bases lay between the germline ends. Germline CDR1 is MNHNY and CDR2 is SVGAGI (reference sequence). This CDR3 comprises 12 residues. CDR3 in DNA: TGTGCCAGCACCCGAAGGAACAATGAGCAGTTCTTC. This codes for CASTRRNNEQFF.

This clonotype was detected ten times or more. This rearrangement joins TRBV7-3 to TRBJ2-2; 8 nucleotides line up with TRBD2. Germline trimming cut 5 bases from V and 1 base from J; bases unmatched to any gene: 6. The CDR3 is 16 amino acids. Germline CDR1 and CDR2: SGHTA and FQGTGA. DNA of the CDR3: TGTGCCAGCAGCCCAATAGCGGGACTGAACACCGGGGAGCTGTTTTTT. It specifies CASSPIAGLNTGELFF. Drawing the rest from reference TRBV7-3 and TRBJ2-2, the complete variable domain is GAGVSQTPSNKVTEKGKYVELRCDPISGHTALYWYRQSLGQGPEFLIYFQGTGAADDSGLPNDRFFAVRPEGSVSTLKIQRTERGDSAVYLCASSPIAGLNTGELFFGEGSRLTVL.

This clonotype was counted many times. V usage is TRBV6-4 and J usage is TRBJ2-3; the match to TRBD2 covers 8 bases. CDR1 is MRHNA and CDR2 is SNTAGT in the germline V gene. The CDR3 spans 16 residues. After removal of 5 bases from V and 0 bases from J, the junction contained 7 bases not matched to a gene. The chain's CDR3 is CASSHRRGGSTDTQYF. The CDR3 DNA sequence: TGTGCCAGCAGTCACCGACGGGGGGGTAGCACAGATACGCAGTATTTT.

There are many counts of this clonotype. The V and J genes are TRBV7-2 and TRBJ2-7; D gene unclear. The ends were cut back, 5 bases at V and 9 bases at J, with 14 bases in the middle. The CDR3 covers 12 residues. Germline CDR1 is SGHTA and CDR2 is FQGNSA. CDR3 loop: CASSSSALGQYF. Here the CDR3 DNA reads TGTGCCAGCAGCAGTTCAGCGCTGGGGCAGTACTTC.

This clonotype came up once. The chain employs TRBV12-3 or TRBV12-4 and TRBJ1-4, with 7 bases fitting TRBD1. The ends lost 4 bases at V and 7 bases at J; junction bases unmatched: 6. The CDR3 is made up of 14 amino acids. Here the CDR3 DNA reads TGTGCCAGCAGTTCGAGGGGGCCGAGTGAAAAACTGTTTTTT. Translating it yields CASSSRGPSEKLFF.

The sample holds one count of this clonotype. The rearrangement uses TRBV11-3 and TRBJ2-5; a possible D gene is TRBD2 (6 bases). The CDR3 consists of 14 residues. Trimming took off 1 base at V and 3 bases at J, with 9 bases between the two ends. The V gene's germline CDR1 is SGHNT and CDR2 YENEEA. The CDR3 loop reads CASSLGGGEETQYF. The DNA for the CDR3 is TGTGCCAGCAGCTTAGGCGGCGGGGAAGAGACCCAGTACTTC.

For this clonotype: A read error is possible here, since a much larger clone lies one base away. V is TRBV27 and J is TRBJ2-7; D perhaps matches TRBD1 (6 bases). CDR1 and CDR2 (germline): MNHEY, SMNVEV (reference sequence). The V and J ends lost 3 bases and 5 bases respectively, with 17 bases between them. This CDR3 spans 15 amino acids. In DNA form, the CDR3 reads TGTGCCAGCAGTTTGGGGGCGGCTGGTGAGCACGAGCAGTACTTC. Amino acids: CASSLGAAGEHEQYF.

This clonotype was seen ten or more times. The J gene is TRBJ2-3, the V gene TRBV5-1, with TRBD2 matching over 7 bases. This CDR3 has 16 amino acids. V lost 0 bases, J lost 3 bases, and 7 bases stayed unmatched. From germline, CDR1 is SGHRS and CDR2 YFSETQ. In nucleotides, the CDR3 is TGCGCCAGCAGCTTGGTTGGTGGGGGGGTTACAGATACGCAGTATTTT. This gives the protein CASSLVGGGVTDTQYF.

This clonotype was seen more than once but under ten times. The rearrangement links TRBV6-2 or TRBV6-3 to TRBJ2-7; 10 positions agree with TRBD2. Germline V gives CDR1 MNHEY, CDR2 SVGEGT. V lost 8 bases to trimming and J lost 2 bases; unmatched junction nucleotides: 12. The CDR3 loop spans 16 amino acids. In nucleotides, the CDR3 is TGTGCCAGCGTACAAAGTCTAGCGGGGGACACCTACGAGCAGTACTTC. Its translation: CASVQSLAGDTYEQYF.

V and J are TRBV7-9 and TRBJ1-6; D might be TRBD1 (5 bases). The V end was cut by 4 bases, the J end by 10 bases, with 20 bases between. Germline CDR1 reads SEHNR; CDR2 reads FQNEAQ (reference sequence). CDR3 size: 16 residues. DNA for the CDR3: TGTGCCAGCAGCTCCGCAACTAGCGGGGGGGGATCACCCCTCCACTTT. It is translated as CASSSATSGGGSPLHF. The full variable domain, with the rest looked up from reference TRBV7-9 and TRBJ1-6, is DTGVSQNPRHKITKRGQNVTFRCDPISEHNRLYWYRQTLGQGPEFLTYFQNEAQLEKSRLLSDRFSAERPKGSFSTLEIQRTEQGDSAMYLCASSSATSGGGSPLHFGNGTRLTVT.

This clonotype was detected only a few times. The CDR3 ends on some other residue instead of the conserved phenylalanine or tryptophan, so this is likely a read error. The chain has TRBV11-1 and TRBJ2-7; TRBD2 agrees at 8 bases. In germline, CDR1 is SGHAT, CDR2 FQDESV (reference sequence). The CDR3 contains 14 residues. V lost 5 bases to trimming and J lost 0 bases; unmatched junction nucleotides: 3. In DNA form, the CDR3 reads TGTGCCAGCAGCCCGGGACTAGTCTCCTACGAGCAGTACCTC. Its translation is CASSPGLVSYEQYL.

The chain is built from TRBV9 and TRBJ1-5; unclear D gene. Per germline, CDR1 SGDLS and CDR2 YYNGEE. The CDR3 spans 15 residues. V was shortened by 0 bases and J by 6 bases, with 13 bases between the two germline ends. The DNA for the CDR3 is TGTGCCAGCAGCGTAGTCGGCCAGCGGACTCAGCCCCAGCATTTT. Its translation: CASSVVGQRTQPQHF.

This clonotype was counted at least ten times. The chain recombines TRBV7-9 with TRBJ2-1; TRBD1 or TRBD2 may be the D gene (5 bases each). This CDR3 is 12 amino acids long. Germline V CDR1 and CDR2: SEHNR, FQNEAQ (reference sequence). Trimming took 2 bases from V and 14 from J, leaving 13 bases between them. CDR3 residues: CASSLSLGEKFF. The CDR3 DNA reads as TGTGCCAGCAGCTTATCTCTAGGGGAGAAGTTCTTC.

Only a few counts were recorded for this clonotype. Just one base apart from a much larger clone, this may be a read error. This chain uses TRBV11-3 with TRBJ2-1; 8 bases are shared with TRBD2. Germline trimming cut 1 base from V and 8 bases from J; bases unmatched to any gene: 7. CDR1 SGHNT and CDR2 YENEEA come from the germline V gene. The CDR3 contains 15 residues. The CDR3 DNA reads TGTGCCAGCAGCTTAGGAGCGGGGGCGCCCGATGAGCAGTTCTTC. Translation gives CASSLGAGAPDEQFF.

The chain has TRBV2 and TRBJ1-6, with 10 bases matching TRBD1. This CDR3 region has 14 residues. Unmatched junction bases numbered 1, after V lost 1 base and J lost 10 bases. The V gene's germline CDR1 is SNHLY and CDR2 FYNNEI. In DNA, the CDR3 is TGTGCCAGCAGTGAAGGGACAGGGGGATCACCCCTCCACTTT. Its translation: CASSEGTGGSPLHF. The full variable domain, in which reference TRBV2 and TRBJ1-6 provide the parts outside the CDR3, is EPEVTQTPSHQVTQMGQEVILRCVPISNHLYFYWYRQILGQKVEFLVSFYNNEISEKSEIFDDQFSVERPDGSNFTLKIRSTKLEDSAMYFCASSEGTGGSPLHFGNGTRLTVT.

This chain connects TRBV7-6 to TRBJ2-1; 13 nucleotides agree with TRBD2. Germline V gene data show CDR1 as SGHVS and CDR2 as FNYEAQ. Trimming cost V 5 bases and J 3 bases; bases outside gene matches: 13. The CDR3 contains 19 residues. The CDR3 sequence: CASSGGMRGLAGRYNEQFF. CDR3 DNA sequence: TGTGCCAGCAGCGGGGGGATGAGGGGACTAGCGGGACGCTACAATGAGCAGTTCTTC.

Many counts were recorded for this clonotype. The J gene is TRBJ2-7, the V gene TRBV20-1; 12 bases agree with TRBD2. From germline, CDR1 is DFQATT and CDR2 SNEGSKA (reference sequence). The J segment lost 7 bases and the V segment lost 3 bases, leaving 25 bases of the junction unmatched. The CDR3 is made up of 20 amino acids. The chain's CDR3 is CSASPWDLLGTSGRLREQYF. The CDR3 region has the DNA TGCAGTGCTAGTCCGTGGGACCTCCTCGGGACTAGCGGGCGGTTGAGGGAGCAGTACTTC.

This clonotype has ten or more counts. The J gene is TRBJ1-1, the V gene TRBV2; TRBD1 might be the D (5 bases). CDR1 SNHLY and CDR2 FYNNEI come from the germline V gene. The CDR3 covers 11 residues. V lost 7 bases and J 5 bases, leaving 8 bases between the germline ends. In nucleotides, the CDR3 is TGTGCCAGCATTGCAGGGACTGAAGCTTTCTTT. This gives the protein CASIAGTEAFF.

This clonotype was seen at least ten times. V and J are TRBV29-1 and TRBJ1-2, with TRBD1 matching 7 bases. V trimming: 6 bases; J trimming: 4 bases; junction bases outside the gene matches: 8. This CDR3 comprises 13 residues. Germline-derived CDR1 and CDR2 are SQVTM and ANQGSEA. CDR3 sequence (DNA): TGCAGCGTCTACCTTGACAGGGTCTATGGCTACACCTTC. Its protein product is CSVYLDRVYGYTF.

This clonotype occurred many times. This chain's CDR3 is CASSLRGARTEQFF. CDR3 DNA: TGTGCCAGCAGCTTAAGGGGGGCAAGGACTGAGCAGTTCTTC. This sequence joins TRBV7-2 and TRBJ2-1, with D possibly called TRBD1 or TRBD2 (6 bases each). Trimming took off 2 bases at V and 9 bases at J, with 14 bases between the two ends. CDR1 is SGHTA and CDR2 is FQGNSA in the germline V gene. There are 14 residues in the CDR3.

This clonotype was counted ten times or more. The chain joins TRBV2 to TRBJ2-7; D might be TRBD2 (5 bases). The V end was cut by 8 bases, the J end by 0 bases, with 17 bases between. Germline V CDR1 and CDR2: SNHLY, FYNNEI. CDR3 length: 15 amino acids. The CDR3: CASSLGVWGSYEQYF. Written as DNA, the CDR3 is TGTGCCAGCTCCCTCGGGGTATGGGGCTCCTACGAGCAGTACTTC.

This clonotype was seen ten or more times. A much larger clone is a single base away; this may be a read error. CDR3 in DNA: TGTGCCAGCAGTCATTGGGACGGTGGGGGAGAGACCCAGTACTTC. This gives the protein CASSHWDGGGETQYF. The chain couples TRBV6-5 to TRBJ2-5, with D perhaps given as TRBD1 or TRBD2 (5 bases each). The germline V gene encodes CDR1 MNHEY and CDR2 SVGAGI. This CDR3 spans 15 amino acids. V lost 5 bases to trimming and J lost 4 bases, with 17 bases between them.